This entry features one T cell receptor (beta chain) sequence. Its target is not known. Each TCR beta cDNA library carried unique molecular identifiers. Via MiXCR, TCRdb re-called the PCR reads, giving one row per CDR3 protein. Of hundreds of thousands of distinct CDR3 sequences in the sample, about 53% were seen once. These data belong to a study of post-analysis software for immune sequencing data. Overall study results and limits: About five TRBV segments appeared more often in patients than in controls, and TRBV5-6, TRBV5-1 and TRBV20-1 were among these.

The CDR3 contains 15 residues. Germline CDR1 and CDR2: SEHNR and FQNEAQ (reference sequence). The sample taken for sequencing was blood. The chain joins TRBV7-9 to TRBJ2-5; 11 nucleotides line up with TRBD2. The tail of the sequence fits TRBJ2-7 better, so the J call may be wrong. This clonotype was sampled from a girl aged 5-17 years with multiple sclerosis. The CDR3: CASSPSGTSGYEQYF. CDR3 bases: TGTGCCAGCAGCCCATCCGGGACTAGCGGCTACGAGCAGTACTTC.